The 32 T cell receptor beta chains below come from one sample, sequenced in a study of blood T cell repertoires in COVID-19. TCRdb's table, derived via immunoSEQ multiplex PCR, lists solely in-frame clones and lacks some. The table includes some 130,000 clones, 70% to 85% detected once. Material: peripheral blood. These receptors all stem from a woman aged 80 or over with acute or convalescent COVID-19.

This chain connects TRBV6-2 or TRBV6-3 to TRBJ2-3, with D perhaps assigned TRBD1 or TRBD2 (7 bases each). This CDR3 is 15 amino acids long. V gave up 6 bases and J gave up 2 bases, with 15 bases separating them. Per the germline V gene, CDR1 is MNHEY and CDR2 is SVGEGT. The CDR3 sequence is CASSQGGILTDTQYF. For the CDR3, the DNA is TGTGCCAGCAGCCAGGGGGGGATTCTCACAGATACGCAGTATTTT.

The chain links TRBV19 to TRBJ2-1; 8 bases agree with TRBD1. Unmatched junction bases numbered 16, after V lost 6 bases and J lost 6 bases. CDR1 is LNHDA and CDR2 is SQIVND in the germline V gene (reference sequence). This CDR3 has 17 residues. CDR3 sequence reads: CASRGQGDLSRSNEQFF. In DNA form, the CDR3 reads TGTGCCAGTAGAGGACAGGGAGATCTCTCTCGCAGCAATGAGCAGTTCTTC.

V usage is TRBV12-3 or TRBV12-4 and J usage is TRBJ1-2; D ambiguous. V dropped 4 bases and J dropped 5 bases, with 11 bases sitting between them. The CDR3 sequence is 13 residues long. The CDR3 coding sequence is TGTGCCAGCAGTTCCGGACGGGGATATGGCTACACCTTC. Residues: CASSSGRGYGYTF.

The J gene is TRBJ2-2, the V gene TRBV30; D perhaps matches TRBD2 (6 bases). Germline CDR1 reads GTSNPN; CDR2 reads SVGIG (reference sequence). The CDR3 runs 15 residues. Trimming took 2 bases from V and 7 from J, leaving 17 bases between them. CDR3 region: CAWSPRGIRYGELFF. The CDR3 DNA reads as TGTGCCTGGAGTCCACGGGGGATCCGGTACGGGGAGCTGTTTTTT.

The V gene is TRBV6-1, the J gene TRBJ2-7; the match to TRBD1 covers 8 bases. The germline V gene encodes CDR1 MNHNS and CDR2 SASEGT. J lost 4 bases, V lost 2 bases, and 4 bases had no gene match. CDR3 length equals 14 residues. DNA for the CDR3: TGTGCCAGCAGTGAATCAGACAGGGGATACGAGCAGTACTTC. Protein sequence: CASSESDRGYEQYF.

This clone was detected once. This chain joins TRBV4-1 and TRBJ1-5; a weak D match, TRBD1 (5 bases). The V gene's germline CDR1 is MGHRA and CDR2 YSYEKL. V shed 4 bases and J shed 0 bases, with 19 bases lying between them. The CDR3 extends over 18 amino acids. This CDR3 reads CASSRFPGNSYSNQPQHF. The CDR3 nucleotides read TGCGCCAGCAGCCGGTTCCCAGGGAACTCCTATAGCAATCAGCCCCAGCATTTT.

The rearrangement uses TRBV9 and TRBJ2-1; D is perhaps TRBD2 (5 bases). This CDR3 contains 16 residues. The V gene's germline CDR1 is SGDLS and CDR2 YYNGEE. Trimming removed 0 bases at V and 7 bases at J, with 17 bases between. The DNA of the CDR3 is TGTGCCAGCAGCGTAGCTCCCGGGGTTTCGTCGAATGAGCAGTTCTTC. Its protein product is CASSVAPGVSSNEQFF.

This chain connects TRBV27 to TRBJ2-7; TRBD2 aligns across 9 bases. J lost 2 bases, V lost 6 bases, and 8 bases had no gene match. This CDR3 has 15 residues. Germline V gene lookup returns CDR1 MNHEY and CDR2 SMNVEV (reference sequence). CDR3: CASRPPGLAPYEQYF. The CDR3 DNA reads as TGTGCCAGCAGGCCTCCGGGACTAGCACCCTACGAGCAGTACTTC.

This chain uses TRBV3-1 (or the pseudogene TRBV3-2) with TRBJ2-7; 9 bases match TRBD2. The germline V gene has CDR1 LGHDT and CDR2 YNNKEL (reference sequence). With V trimmed by 3 bases and J by 3 bases, 6 bases remained unmatched. The CDR3 sequence is 15 residues long. The CDR3 reads CASSQDGTSLYEQYF. Written as DNA, the CDR3 is TGTGCCAGCAGCCAGGACGGGACTAGCCTCTACGAGCAGTACTTC.

This chain connects TRBV30 to TRBJ2-3; a weak D match, TRBD2 (6 bases). CDR1 is GTSNPN and CDR2 is SVGIG in the germline V gene (reference sequence). V gave up 5 bases and J gave up 4 bases, with 13 bases separating them. The CDR3 consists of 13 residues. The CDR3 reads CAWERGGADTQYF. DNA for the CDR3: TGTGCCTGGGAGAGGGGCGGGGCAGATACGCAGTATTTT. The full variable domain, in which reference TRBV30 and TRBJ2-3 provide the parts outside the CDR3, is SQTIHQWPATLVQPVGSPLSLECTVEGTSNPNLYWYRQAAGRGLQLLFYSVGIGQISSEVPQNLSASRPQDRQFILSSKKLLLSDSGFYLCAWERGGADTQYFGPGTRLTVL.

The rearrangement joins TRBV5-1 to TRBJ2-3, with 14 bases fitting TRBD2. The trim removed 5 bases at V and 5 bases at J, leaving 13 bases unmatched. From germline, CDR1 is SGHRS and CDR2 YFSETQ. This CDR3 is 18 amino acids long. The CDR3 region is CASSSNAGTSGGGDTQYF. The CDR3 nucleotides are TGCGCCAGCAGTTCGAACGCCGGGACTAGCGGGGGTGGAGATACGCAGTATTTT. Complete variable domain (other parts from reference TRBV5-1 and TRBJ2-3): KAGVTQTPRYLIKTRGQQVTLSCSPISGHRSVSWYQQTPGQGLQFLFEYFSETQRNKGNFPGRFSGRQFSNSRSEMNVSTLELGDSALYLCASSSNAGTSGGGDTQYFGPGTRLTVL.

The CDR3 sequence: CASSPLGNIQYF. CDR3 nucleotides: TGCGCCAGCAGCCCCCTCGGGAACATTCAGTACTTC. The chain employs TRBV5-1 and TRBJ2-4; no reliable D call. The CDR3 sequence is 12 residues long. Trimming took 4 bases from V and 7 from J, leaving 9 bases between them. Germline V CDR1 and CDR2: SGHRS, YFSETQ.

The chain carries TRBV7-2 and TRBJ1-6; 7 bases align to TRBD1. Trimming at V came to 4 bases and at J to 6 bases, leaving 3 bases not matched to a gene. Germline V gives CDR1 SGHTA, CDR2 FQGNSA. The CDR3 has 14 residues. The CDR3 protein is CASSYDRVNSPLHF. The DNA for the CDR3 is TGTGCCAGCAGCTATGACAGGGTTAATTCACCCCTCCACTTT.

V and J are TRBV9 and TRBJ1-1, with 8 bases lining up with TRBD1. Germline CDR1 is SGDLS and CDR2 is YYNGEE. The CDR3 is 15 amino acids. V dropped 3 bases and J dropped 5; count of bases not matched to a gene: 9. Here the CDR3 reads CASSAHRGFVTEAFF. CDR3 DNA sequence: TGTGCCAGCAGCGCACACAGGGGGTTTGTAACTGAAGCTTTCTTT. The variable domain in full, completed from reference TRBV9 and TRBJ1-1, reads DSGVTQTPKHLITATGQRVTLRCSPRSGDLSVYWYQQSLDQGLQFLIQYYNGEERAKGNILERFSAQQFPDLHSELNLSSLELGDSALYFCASSAHRGFVTEAFFGQGTRLTVV.

The count of this clone is one. This chain links TRBV3-1 (or the pseudogene TRBV3-2) with TRBJ1-4; D ambiguous. The CDR3 has 16 residues. Trimming shortened V by 1 base and J by 3 bases, and 12 bases separated the two germline ends. CDR1 is LGHDT and CDR2 is YNNKEL in the germline V gene (reference sequence). The CDR3: CASSQAPPIPNEKLFF. In DNA, the CDR3 is TGTGCCAGCAGCCAAGCCCCACCTATACCTAATGAAAAACTGTTTTTT.

The chain uses TRBV7-2 and TRBJ2-1; 8 nucleotides match TRBD2. The CDR3 runs 13 residues. V lost 1 base to trimming and J lost 10 bases; unmatched junction nucleotides: 3. The V gene's germline CDR1 is SGHTA and CDR2 FQGNSA. The CDR3 reads CASSLGTSNEQFF. CDR3 DNA: TGTGCCAGCAGCTTAGGGACTAGCAACGAGCAGTTCTTC.

This clone was observed at least ten times. The chain couples TRBV14 to TRBJ2-7; 7 bases are a match to TRBD2. Germline V gives CDR1 SGHDN, CDR2 FVKESK. The CDR3 covers 13 residues. The junction had 7 bases not matched to a gene; V was cut back by 4 bases and J by 7 bases. The CDR3 is CASSLGLGREQYF. The CDR3 nucleotides are TGTGCCAGCAGCCTCGGACTAGGGAGAGAGCAGTACTTC.

V gene TRBV11-2 combines with J gene TRBJ2-5; 9 nucleotides line up with TRBD2. CDR3 size: 16 residues. V shed 3 bases, J shed 4 bases, and the junction held 9 bases outside the gene matches. Germline V gene data show CDR1 as SGHAT and CDR2 as FQNNGV. The CDR3: CASSFSSGTGGETQYF. The CDR3 nucleotides read TGTGCCAGCAGCTTTTCTAGCGGGACGGGCGGAGAGACCCAGTACTTC.

The chain is built from TRBV14 and TRBJ1-1; no clear D gene. The CDR3 length is 14 residues. Germline loops: CDR1 SGHDN, CDR2 FVKESK. V was trimmed by 6 bases and J by 1 base, leaving 12 bases between them. This CDR3 is CASREQSSNTEAFF. In DNA, the CDR3 is TGTGCCAGCAGAGAACAGAGTTCGAACACTGAAGCTTTCTTT.

This chain links TRBV5-6 with TRBJ1-5; unclear D gene. The CDR3 length is 12 residues. The V gene lost 4 bases and the J gene lost 2 bases, with 4 bases spanning the gap. Per the germline V gene, CDR1 is SGHDT and CDR2 is YYEEEE. The CDR3 bases are TGTGCCAGCAGCCTTCGCAATCAGCCCCAGCATTTT. Residues: CASSLRNQPQHF.

The V gene is TRBV12-3 or TRBV12-4, the J gene TRBJ1-2; 9 bases match TRBD1. The V segment lost 6 bases and the J segment 5 bases; nucleotides outside the gene matches: 4. The CDR3 is 13 residues long. Here the CDR3 reads CASSPDRGYGYTF. CDR3 bases: TGTGCCAGCAGCCCGGACAGGGGATATGGCTACACCTTC.

This clone occurred once. The rearrangement links TRBV5-1 to TRBJ2-7; TRBD2 agrees at 8 bases. This CDR3 is 14 amino acids long. With 0 bases clipped from V and 4 bases from J, the junction kept 3 bases outside the gene matches. Germline CDR1 SGHRS, CDR2 YFSETQ. The CDR3 nucleotides are TGCGCCAGCAGCTTGGTCAGCGGGGGTTACGAGCAGTACTTC. The encoded protein is CASSLVSGGYEQYF.

The genes are TRBV15 and TRBJ2-1; 8 bases agree with TRBD2. The CDR3 length is 16 residues. The trim removed 0 bases at V and 6 bases at J, leaving 7 bases unmatched. The V gene's germline CDR1 is LNHNV and CDR2 YYDKDF (reference sequence). In DNA form, the CDR3 reads TGTGCCACCAGCAGAGATGAGCGGGGGTTCTTCAATGAGCAGTTCTTC. It specifies CATSRDERGFFNEQFF.

V gene TRBV2 combines with J gene TRBJ2-7, with D possibly being TRBD2 (5 bases). V lost 9 bases and J 0 bases, leaving 12 bases between the germline ends. Germline assignment: CDR1 SNHLY and CDR2 FYNNEI. The CDR3 covers 13 residues. The CDR3 DNA reads as TGTGCCAGTACACCGGGAACCTCCTACGAGCAGTACTTC. Translation gives CASTPGTSYEQYF. The whole variable domain, remainder taken from reference TRBV2 and TRBJ2-7, is EPEVTQTPSHQVTQMGQEVILRCVPISNHLYFYWYRQILGQKVEFLVSFYNNEISEKSEIFDDQFSVERPDGSNFTLKIRSTKLEDSAMYFCASTPGTSYEQYFGPGTRLTVT.

This sequence joins TRBV6-5 and TRBJ2-7; 7 bases map to TRBD2. CDR1 and CDR2 (germline): MNHEY, SVGAGI. There are 15 residues in the CDR3. Trimming cost V 2 bases and J 2 bases; bases outside gene matches: 6. CDR3 region: CASSYGTTGTYEQYF. CDR3 bases: TGTGCCAGCAGTTACGGGACTACCGGAACCTACGAGCAGTACTTC.

The J gene is TRBJ2-7, the V gene TRBV5-1; 9 bases fit TRBD1. The CDR3 extends over 14 amino acids. Unmatched junction bases numbered 6, after V lost 4 bases and J lost 4 bases. CDR1 and CDR2 from the germline V gene are SGHRS and YFSETQ. This chain's CDR3 is CASSRGQGYYEQYF. CDR3 in DNA: TGCGCCAGCAGCCGGGGACAGGGATATTACGAGCAGTACTTC.

The chain is built from TRBV19 and TRBJ2-1; 10 positions agree with TRBD1. The trim removed 0 bases at V and 9 bases at J, leaving 5 bases unmatched. The CDR3 contains 15 residues. Germline CDR1 and CDR2: LNHDA and SQIVND (reference sequence). For the CDR3, the DNA is TGTGCCAGTAGTATAGATGGGGGACAGGGGCCTGAGCAGTTCTTC. As protein: CASSIDGGQGPEQFF.

The chain links TRBV7-2 to TRBJ2-3; D unresolved. CDR1 and CDR2 (germline): SGHTA, FQGNSA. The CDR3 covers 13 residues. Trimming cost V 0 bases and J 6 bases, with 7 bases left between them. The CDR3 here is CASSLAPRDTQYF. The CDR3 DNA is TGTGCCAGCAGCTTAGCCCCGCGGGATACGCAGTATTTT. Supplemented by reference TRBV7-2 and TRBJ2-3, the full variable domain reads GAGVSQSPSNKVTEKGKDVELRCDPISGHTALYWYRQSLGQGLEFLIYFQGNSAPDKSGLPSDRFSAERTGGSVSTLTIQRTQQEDSAVYLCASSLAPRDTQYFGPGTRLTVL.

The CDR3 DNA reads as TGTGCCAGCATCCACTTTACTGAAGCTTTCTTT. This gives the protein CASIHFTEAFF. The chain is built from TRBV27 and TRBJ1-1; D gene unclear. Between the trimmed V and J ends, which lost 7 bases and 5 bases, there was a span of 8 bases. Germline assignment: CDR1 MNHEY and CDR2 SMNVEV (reference sequence). The CDR3 is 11 amino acids.

The rearrangement joins TRBV2 to TRBJ2-4, with D perhaps TRBD1 (5 bases). Per germline, CDR1 SNHLY and CDR2 FYNNEI. The CDR3 has 14 residues. Trimming shortened V by 3 bases and J by 6 bases, and 12 bases separated the two germline ends. CDR3 amino acids: CASSDPGIGNIQYF. CDR3 DNA: TGTGCCAGCAGTGACCCAGGGATCGGAAACATTCAGTACTTC.

The chain carries TRBV14 and TRBJ1-1; D is undetermined. CDR1 and CDR2 (germline): SGHDN, FVKESK. Trimming shortened V by 4 bases and J by 0 bases, and 6 bases separated the two germline ends. There are 13 residues in the CDR3. The CDR3 coding sequence is TGTGCCAGCAGCCGCGGCCTGAACACTGAAGCTTTCTTT. Translating it yields CASSRGLNTEAFF.

The CDR3 DNA follows: TGTGCCAGCAGCCGGAGGGCTAGTCGGTACAATGAGCAGTTCTTC. It yields the protein CASSRRASRYNEQFF. The chain uses TRBV7-9 and TRBJ2-1, with D perhaps TRBD2 (6 bases). The CDR3 spans 15 residues. Deletions cut 5 bases from V and 4 bases from J, with 15 bases between. The germline V gene has CDR1 SEHNR and CDR2 FQNEAQ (reference sequence).